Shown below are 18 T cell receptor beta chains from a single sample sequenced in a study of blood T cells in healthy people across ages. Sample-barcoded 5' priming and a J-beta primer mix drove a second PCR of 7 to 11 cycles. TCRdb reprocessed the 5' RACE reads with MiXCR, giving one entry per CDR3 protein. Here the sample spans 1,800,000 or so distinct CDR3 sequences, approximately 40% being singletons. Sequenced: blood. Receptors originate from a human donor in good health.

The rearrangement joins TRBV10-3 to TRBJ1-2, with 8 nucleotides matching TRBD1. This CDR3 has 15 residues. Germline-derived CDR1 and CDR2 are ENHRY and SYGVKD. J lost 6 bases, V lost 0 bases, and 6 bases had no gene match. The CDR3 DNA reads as TGTGCCATCAGTGAGTCGCTAGGACAGGGAGATGGCTACACCTTC. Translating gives CAISESLGQGDGYTF.

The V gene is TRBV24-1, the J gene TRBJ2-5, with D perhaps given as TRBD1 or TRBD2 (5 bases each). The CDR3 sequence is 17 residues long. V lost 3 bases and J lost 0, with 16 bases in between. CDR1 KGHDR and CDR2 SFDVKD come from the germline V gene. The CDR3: CATSDGGEFSDQETQYF. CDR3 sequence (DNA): TGTGCCACCAGTGATGGGGGTGAATTTTCGGACCAAGAGACCCAGTACTTC.

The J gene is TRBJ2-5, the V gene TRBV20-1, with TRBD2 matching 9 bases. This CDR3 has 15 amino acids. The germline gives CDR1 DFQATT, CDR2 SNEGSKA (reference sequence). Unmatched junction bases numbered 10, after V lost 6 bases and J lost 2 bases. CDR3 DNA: TGCAGTGCAAGGGGGCTAGCGGGGTTACAAGAGACCCAGTACTTC. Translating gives CSARGLAGLQETQYF.

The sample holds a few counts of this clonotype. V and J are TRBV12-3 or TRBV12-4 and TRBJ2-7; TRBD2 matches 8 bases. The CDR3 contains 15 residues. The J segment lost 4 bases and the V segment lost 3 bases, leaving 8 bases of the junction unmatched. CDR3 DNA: TGTGCCAGCAGTTTTGAGGGACTAGGAGAGTACGAGCAGTACTTC. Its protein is CASSFEGLGEYEQYF.

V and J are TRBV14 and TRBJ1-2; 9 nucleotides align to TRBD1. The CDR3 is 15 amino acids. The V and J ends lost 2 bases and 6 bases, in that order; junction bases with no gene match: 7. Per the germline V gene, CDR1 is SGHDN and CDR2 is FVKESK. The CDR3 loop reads CASSQPGQGSNGYTF. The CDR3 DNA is TGTGCCAGCAGCCAACCGGGACAGGGTTCGAATGGCTACACCTTC. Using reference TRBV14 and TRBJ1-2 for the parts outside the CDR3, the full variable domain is EAGVTQFPSHSVIEKGQTVTLRCDPISGHDNLYWYRRVMGKEIKFLLHFVKESKQDESGMPNNRFLAERTGGTYSTLKVQPAELEDSGVYFCASSQPGQGSNGYTFGSGTRLTVV.

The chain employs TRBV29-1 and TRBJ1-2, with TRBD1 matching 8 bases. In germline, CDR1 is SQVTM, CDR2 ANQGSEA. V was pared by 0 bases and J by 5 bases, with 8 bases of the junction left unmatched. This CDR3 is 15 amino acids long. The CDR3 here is CSVEDLPGTGYGYTF. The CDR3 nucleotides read TGCAGCGTTGAAGATTTGCCCGGGACAGGATATGGCTACACCTTC.

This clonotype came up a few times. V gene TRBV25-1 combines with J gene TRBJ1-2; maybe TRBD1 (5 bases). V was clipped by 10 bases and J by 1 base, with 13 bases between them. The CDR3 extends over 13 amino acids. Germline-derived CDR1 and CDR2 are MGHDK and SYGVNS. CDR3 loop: CATSPGDNYGYTF. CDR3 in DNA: TGTGCCACCTCCCCGGGGGATAACTATGGCTACACCTTC.

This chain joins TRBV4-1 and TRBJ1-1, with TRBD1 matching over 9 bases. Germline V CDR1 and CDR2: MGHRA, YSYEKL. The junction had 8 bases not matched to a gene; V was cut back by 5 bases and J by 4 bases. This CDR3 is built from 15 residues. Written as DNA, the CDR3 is TGCGCCAGCAGCAAGAGGACAGGGGAGATCACTGAAGCTTTCTTT. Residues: CASSKRTGEITEAFF.

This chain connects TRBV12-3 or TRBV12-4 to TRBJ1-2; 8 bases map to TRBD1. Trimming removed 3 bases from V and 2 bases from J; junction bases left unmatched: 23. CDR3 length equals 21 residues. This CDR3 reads CASSFVSLDRDPLLGNYGYTF. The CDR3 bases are TGTGCCAGCAGTTTTGTATCCCTGGACAGGGACCCCTTGCTGGGGAACTATGGCTACACCTTC.

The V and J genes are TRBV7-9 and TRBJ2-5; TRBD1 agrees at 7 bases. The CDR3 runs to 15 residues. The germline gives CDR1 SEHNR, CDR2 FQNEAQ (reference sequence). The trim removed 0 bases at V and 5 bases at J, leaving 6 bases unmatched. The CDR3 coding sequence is TGTGCCAGCAGCTTAGCAGGGGGCTCTTGGGAGACCCAGTACTTC. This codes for CASSLAGGSWETQYF.

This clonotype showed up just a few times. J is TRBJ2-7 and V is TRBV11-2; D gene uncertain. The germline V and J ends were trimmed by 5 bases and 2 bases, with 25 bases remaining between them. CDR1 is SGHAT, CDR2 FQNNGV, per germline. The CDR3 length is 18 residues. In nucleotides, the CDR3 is TGTGCCAGCAGCGACGAAGTCCGTTCGACTCCACGAACCTACGAGCAGTACTTC. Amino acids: CASSDEVRSTPRTYEQYF.

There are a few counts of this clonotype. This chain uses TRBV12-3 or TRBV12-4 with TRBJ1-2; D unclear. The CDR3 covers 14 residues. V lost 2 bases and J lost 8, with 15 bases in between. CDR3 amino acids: CASSLNRSWRGYTF. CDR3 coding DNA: TGTGCCAGCAGTTTAAACCGGAGCTGGCGGGGCTACACCTTC.

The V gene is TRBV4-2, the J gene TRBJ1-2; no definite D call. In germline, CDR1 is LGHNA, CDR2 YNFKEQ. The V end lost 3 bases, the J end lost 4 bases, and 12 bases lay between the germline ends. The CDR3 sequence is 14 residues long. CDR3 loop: CASSQGGRIYGYTF. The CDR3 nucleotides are TGTGCCAGCAGCCAGGGCGGGAGAATCTATGGCTACACCTTC.

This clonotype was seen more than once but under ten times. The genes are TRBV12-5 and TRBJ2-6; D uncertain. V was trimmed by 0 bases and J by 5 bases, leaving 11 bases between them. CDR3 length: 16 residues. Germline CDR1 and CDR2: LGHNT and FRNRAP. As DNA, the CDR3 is TGTGCTAGTGGTTTGGTACCGACGGGCAGGGCCAACGTCCTGACTTTC. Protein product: CASGLVPTGRANVLTF.

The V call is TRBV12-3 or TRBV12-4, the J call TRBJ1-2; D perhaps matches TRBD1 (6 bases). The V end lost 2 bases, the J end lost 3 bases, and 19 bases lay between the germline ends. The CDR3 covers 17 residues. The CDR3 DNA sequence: TGTGCCAGCAGTTTACTCAGGGGTCCTCTCCCGGACTATGGCTACACCTTC. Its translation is CASSLLRGPLPDYGYTF.

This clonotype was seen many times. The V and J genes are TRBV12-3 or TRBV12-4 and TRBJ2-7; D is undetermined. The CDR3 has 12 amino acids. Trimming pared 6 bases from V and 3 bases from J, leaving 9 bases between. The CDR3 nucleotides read TGTGCCAGCAGCTTAATGGGCTACGAGCAGTACTTC. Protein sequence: CASSLMGYEQYF.

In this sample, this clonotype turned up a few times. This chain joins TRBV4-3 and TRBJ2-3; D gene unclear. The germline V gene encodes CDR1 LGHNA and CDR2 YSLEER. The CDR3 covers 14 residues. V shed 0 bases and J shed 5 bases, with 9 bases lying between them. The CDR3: CASSQEGTGDTQYF. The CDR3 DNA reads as TGCGCCAGCAGCCAAGAGGGTACCGGAGATACGCAGTATTTT.

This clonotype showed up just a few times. CDR3 amino acids: CASSLATGRTNYGYTF. The DNA of the CDR3 is TGTGCCAGCAGTTTAGCGACGGGCCGTACTAACTATGGCTACACCTTC. The chain uses TRBV12-3 or TRBV12-4 and TRBJ1-2, with D unclear. V gave up 0 bases and J gave up 0 bases, with 11 bases separating them. There are 16 residues in the CDR3.